The 30 T cell receptor beta chains listed next were all sequenced from one sample in a study of cytomegalovirus exposure and HLA in healthy donors. The PCR ran on 60 Vbeta and 13 Jbeta primers. Libraries were prepared by immunoSEQ multiplex PCR; TCRdb keeps only in-frame clonotypes and omits some of them. The sample records about 130,000 clones, 15% to 20% being singletons. Sequencing was done on a sample of PBMCs. The receptors here all came from a female donor in good health and CMV-seropositive.

The V call is TRBV4-2, the J call TRBJ2-7, with D perhaps TRBD1 (6 bases). Germline assignment: CDR1 LGHNA and CDR2 YNFKEQ. The CDR3 spans 15 residues. The V and J ends lost 0 bases and 2 bases respectively, with 11 bases between them. Here the CDR3 DNA reads TGTGCCAGCAGCCAAGAACGGACAGAAACCTACGAGCAGTACTTC. Encoded protein: CASSQERTETYEQYF.

J is TRBJ1-2 and V is TRBV6-5; 9 positions match TRBD1. The V segment lost 2 bases and the J segment 5 bases; nucleotides outside the gene matches: 3. The CDR3 has 14 residues. Germline-derived CDR1 and CDR2 are MNHEY and SVGAGI. In nucleotides, the CDR3 is TGTGCCAGCAGTTACCTGGGACAGGGATATGGCTACACCTTC. Translating gives CASSYLGQGYGYTF.

The chain employs TRBV7-7 and TRBJ2-5, with 10 nucleotides matching TRBD2. Per the germline V gene, CDR1 is SSHAT and CDR2 is FNYEAQ (reference sequence). This CDR3 is 15 amino acids long. Germline trimming cut 5 bases from V and 5 bases from J; bases unmatched to any gene: 8. CDR3: CASSPIRTSGETQYF. The CDR3 DNA reads as TGTGCCAGCAGCCCGATTAGGACTAGCGGTGAGACCCAGTACTTC.

V is TRBV9 and J is TRBJ2-1, with D perhaps matching TRBD2 (5 bases). V gave up 0 bases and J gave up 0 bases, with 10 bases separating them. The CDR3 is made up of 16 amino acids. Germline V gene sequence: CDR1 SGDLS, CDR2 YYNGEE. The CDR3 sequence: CASSVEAGSSYNEQFF. The CDR3 nucleotides read TGTGCCAGCAGCGTAGAGGCGGGTAGCTCCTACAATGAGCAGTTCTTC.

This clone was detected once. V usage is TRBV4-2 and J usage is TRBJ2-1, with 9 bases identical to TRBD2. V lost 4 bases, J lost 2 bases, and 3 bases stayed unmatched. CDR1 LGHNA and CDR2 YNFKEQ come from the germline V gene. The CDR3 spans 15 residues. The CDR3, as DNA: TGTGCCAGCAGCCGCGGGAGGGAAACCTACAATGAGCAGTTCTTC. It encodes CASSRGRETYNEQFF.

The chain employs TRBV7-7 and TRBJ2-5, with 9 bases identical to TRBD2. The CDR3 length is 14 residues. J gave up 5 bases and V 5 bases, and 6 bases lay outside the gene matches. CDR1 and CDR2 from the germline V gene are SSHAT and FNYEAQ (reference sequence). CDR3 DNA: TGTGCCAGCAGCCCCCGGACTAGCGTGGAGACCCAGTACTTC. Residues: CASSPRTSVETQYF.

This clone occurred a few times. The chain uses TRBV27 and TRBJ1-1; D perhaps matches TRBD1 (6 bases). The ends were cut back, 6 bases at V and 4 bases at J, with 12 bases in the middle. Germline CDR1 is MNHEY and CDR2 is SMNVEV (reference sequence). CDR3 length: 13 amino acids. Here the CDR3 DNA reads TGTGCCAGCAGGCCCCCAGGGGTCACTGAAGCTTTCTTT. It translates to CASRPPGVTEAFF.

This chain uses TRBV15 with TRBJ2-7; 11 bases line up with TRBD2. Germline V lookup: CDR1 LNHNV, CDR2 YYDKDF (reference sequence). Trimming cost V 5 bases and J 3 bases; bases outside gene matches: 6. CDR3 length: 15 residues. Here the CDR3 DNA reads TGTGCCACCAGCTCGAAGACTAGCGGGATCTACGAGCAGTACTTC. Amino acids: CATSSKTSGIYEQYF. Using reference TRBV15 and TRBJ2-7 for the parts outside the CDR3, the full variable domain is DAMVIQNPRYQVTQFGKPVTLSCSQTLNHNVMYWYQQKSSQAPKLLFHYYDKDFNNEADTPDNFQSRRPNTSFCFLDIRSPGLGDTAMYLCATSSKTSGIYEQYFGPGTRLTVT.

The chain uses TRBV2 and TRBJ1-2; 9 nucleotides agree with TRBD1. The germline V gene has CDR1 SNHLY and CDR2 FYNNEI. V lost 5 bases to trimming and J lost 4 bases; unmatched junction nucleotides: 5. The CDR3 loop spans 14 amino acids. DNA for the CDR3: TGTGCCAGCAGTAGAACAGGGGGCGGCTATGGCTACACCTTC. As protein: CASSRTGGGYGYTF.

V is TRBV4-1 and J is TRBJ2-1; D unclear. This CDR3 is 12 amino acids long. Per the germline V gene, CDR1 is MGHRA and CDR2 is YSYEKL. Trimming removed 3 bases at V and 2 bases at J, with 2 bases between. The CDR3 loop reads CASSHTYNEQFF. DNA of the CDR3: TGCGCCAGCAGCCATACCTACAATGAGCAGTTCTTC.

This clone was picked up a small number of times. This chain connects TRBV2 to TRBJ2-1; D remains ambiguous. V was shortened by 7 bases and J by 2 bases, with 12 bases between the two germline ends. Germline V gives CDR1 SNHLY, CDR2 FYNNEI. The CDR3 extends over 14 amino acids. DNA of the CDR3: TGTGCCAGCACCGATGTGACAACCTACAATGAGCAGTTCTTC. It encodes CASTDVTTYNEQFF.

This clone was observed a few times. The chain employs TRBV7-9 and TRBJ2-1, with D maybe TRBD2 (6 bases). The CDR3 totals 11 residues. From germline, CDR1 is SEHNR and CDR2 FQNEAQ (reference sequence). Trimming took off 6 bases at V and 10 bases at J, with 10 bases between the two ends. The CDR3 bases are TGTGCCAGCAGTTACCTAGCGGAGCAGTTCTTC. Its protein product is CASSYLAEQFF.

This clone has only a few counts. The sample contains more than one DNA sequence encoding this CDR3. The J gene is TRBJ2-7, the V gene TRBV5-4, with a weak D call TRBD1 (6 bases). Trimming pared 4 bases from V and 2 bases from J, leaving 10 bases between. The CDR3 spans 13 residues. Germline V CDR1 and CDR2: SGHNT, YYREEE (reference sequence). The CDR3: CASSLDRAYEQYF. CDR3 in DNA: TGTGCCAGCAGCCTGGACAGAGCCTACGAGCAGTACTTC.

This clone was detected only a few times. The chain is built from TRBV6-1 and TRBJ2-7; TRBD1 matches 8 bases. The ends lost 6 bases at V and 1 base at J; junction bases unmatched: 8. Looked up from germline, CDR1 is MNHNS and CDR2 is SASEGT. CDR3 size: 15 residues. The CDR3: CASSERTGWSYEQYF. The DNA for the CDR3 is TGTGCCAGCAGCGAAAGGACAGGGTGGTCCTACGAGCAGTACTTC.

The chain couples TRBV7-3 to TRBJ2-6, with 7 bases fitting TRBD1. V was clipped by 1 base and J by 0 bases; unmatched bases: 3. The CDR3 has 17 amino acids. CDR1 is SGHTA and CDR2 is FQGTGA in the germline V gene. In DNA form, the CDR3 reads TGTGCCAGCAGCTTAAATCCAGGGGGCTCTGGGGCCAACGTCCTGACTTTC. Its protein is CASSLNPGGSGANVLTF.

This chain uses TRBV6-5 with TRBJ2-2, with 8 nucleotides matching TRBD1. This CDR3 is 15 amino acids long. V gave up 0 bases and J gave up 7 bases; unmatched junction bases: 4. Germline-derived CDR1 and CDR2 are MNHEY and SVGAGI. In nucleotides, the CDR3 is TGTGCCAGCAGTTACTCAACAGGGGGGCACGGGGAGCTGTTTTTT. Amino acids: CASSYSTGGHGELFF.

The chain joins TRBV30 to TRBJ2-5; D is undetermined. Per the germline V gene, CDR1 is GTSNPN and CDR2 is SVGIG (reference sequence). V gave up 4 bases and J gave up 1 base, with 13 bases separating them. The CDR3 consists of 14 residues. For the CDR3, the DNA is TGTGCCTGGAACCGGATAGCCCGCCAAGAGACCCAGTACTTC. This sequence encodes CAWNRIARQETQYF.

This clone has a handful of counts. This chain links TRBV9 with TRBJ2-1; TRBD2 matches 9 bases. The CDR3 covers 14 residues. The V gene end was trimmed by 0 bases and the J gene end by 9 bases; junction bases not matched to a gene: 4. CDR1 is SGDLS and CDR2 is YYNGEE in the germline V gene. The CDR3 DNA is TGTGCCAGCAGCGTAGGGCTAGCGGGGCCTGAGCAGTTCTTC. Translated: CASSVGLAGPEQFF.

This chain links TRBV18 with TRBJ1-5; 8 positions match TRBD1. The CDR3 spans 15 residues. Germline V gene sequence: CDR1 KGHSH, CDR2 LQKENI. V lost 6 bases to trimming and J lost 0 bases; unmatched junction nucleotides: 4. DNA of the CDR3: TGTGCCAGCTCCCAGGGACAGGCTAGCAATCAGCCCCAGCATTTT. Translating it yields CASSQGQASNQPQHF.

The rearrangement links TRBV29-1 to TRBJ1-1; 9 bases map to TRBD1. The V gene's germline CDR1 is SQVTM and CDR2 ANQGSEA. The CDR3 is made up of 18 amino acids. V trimming: 5 bases; J trimming: 4 bases; junction bases outside the gene matches: 20. The CDR3 DNA is TGCAGCGTTCGACTCCTCAAAGGGAGACAGGGGGGGTTCACTGAAGCTTTCTTT. Translating it yields CSVRLLKGRQGGFTEAFF.

V and J are TRBV29-1 and TRBJ2-2, with D perhaps matching TRBD1 (6 bases). The V and J ends lost 5 bases and 5 bases respectively, with 9 bases between them. The length of the CDR3 is 12 residues. Germline loops: CDR1 SQVTM, CDR2 ANQGSEA. CDR3 amino acids: CSVNRGTGELFF. The CDR3 bases are TGCAGCGTTAATAGGGGGACCGGGGAGCTGTTTTTT.

This clone appeared a few times. V gene TRBV30 combines with J gene TRBJ2-3; no reliable D call. The length of the CDR3 is 14 residues. Trimming removed 2 bases at V and 6 bases at J, with 15 bases between. CDR1 and CDR2 from the germline V gene are GTSNPN and SVGIG (reference sequence). This CDR3 reads CAWSSIVWRDTQYF. In nucleotides, the CDR3 is TGTGCCTGGAGTAGTATAGTATGGCGGGATACGCAGTATTTT.

Only a few counts were recorded for this clone. V and J are TRBV18 and TRBJ1-3; 7 nucleotides align to TRBD1. J gave up 0 bases and V 6 bases, and 14 bases lay outside the gene matches. CDR1 is KGHSH and CDR2 is LQKENI in the germline V gene. This CDR3 contains 18 residues. CDR3 coding DNA: TGTGCCAGCTCGCCCCCCTCGGCAAGGGGGCCCTCTGGAAACACCATATATTTT. Translation gives CASSPPSARGPSGNTIYF.

This clone was found a few times. The chain uses TRBV30 and TRBJ1-5; D not resolved. Germline CDR1 is GTSNPN and CDR2 is SVGIG (reference sequence). The CDR3 is made up of 15 amino acids. The V gene lost 0 bases and the J gene lost 1 base, with 10 bases spanning the gap. The CDR3 reads CAWSVAPGSNQPQHF. The CDR3 DNA follows: TGTGCCTGGAGTGTTGCCCCCGGGAGCAATCAGCCCCAGCATTTT.

The V call is TRBV30, the J call TRBJ2-1, with D possibly TRBD1 on 5 matching bases. The CDR3 is 14 amino acids. Germline V CDR1 and CDR2: GTSNPN, SVGIG (reference sequence). The germline V and J ends were trimmed by 6 bases and 0 bases, with 12 bases remaining between them. CDR3 DNA sequence: TGTGCCTGTCTTCAGGGTTACTCCTACAATGAGCAGTTCTTC. Its protein product is CACLQGYSYNEQFF.

V usage is TRBV10-3 and J usage is TRBJ2-1; D might be TRBD2 (5 bases). V lost 4 bases and J 8 bases, leaving 15 bases between the germline ends. The CDR3 has 14 amino acids. Germline values: CDR1 ENHRY, CDR2 SYGVKD. The CDR3 spells CAISALEDRDEQFF. The CDR3 DNA reads TGTGCCATCAGTGCACTAGAAGATAGGGATGAGCAGTTCTTC.

The DNA for the CDR3 is TGCAGCGTTGAAACGGGGAGCACAGATACGCAGTATTTT. Translated: CSVETGSTDTQYF. The chain joins TRBV29-1 to TRBJ2-3; tentatively, D is TRBD2 (5 bases). The CDR3 runs 13 residues. Germline V gives CDR1 SQVTM, CDR2 ANQGSEA. V lost 2 bases and J lost 0, with 6 bases in between.

The sample holds a few counts of this clone. The chain has TRBV7-9 and TRBJ2-5; D possibly corresponds to TRBD2 (6 bases). This CDR3 contains 16 residues. CDR1 SEHNR and CDR2 FQNEAQ come from the germline V gene (reference sequence). Deletions cut 5 bases from V and 4 bases from J, with 20 bases between. The CDR3 DNA reads TGTGCCAGCAGCGCGGGGTTAGTTAGGGCCCCAGAGACCCAGTACTTC. Translating gives CASSAGLVRAPETQYF.

The CDR3 reads CASSHPTGAKSNQPQHF. The CDR3, as DNA: TGCGCCAGCAGCCACCCGACAGGGGCTAAGAGCAATCAGCCCCAGCATTTT. The chain couples TRBV4-1 to TRBJ1-5; 8 positions match TRBD1. V shed 3 bases and J 1 base; nucleotides not matched to a gene: 8. Germline values: CDR1 MGHRA, CDR2 YSYEKL. The CDR3 consists of 17 residues.

This chain uses TRBV30 with TRBJ1-2; TRBD1 matches 7 bases. Germline-derived CDR1 and CDR2 are GTSNPN and SVGIG (reference sequence). The CDR3 length is 12 residues. Trimming removed 4 bases from V and 4 bases from J; junction bases left unmatched: 3. Here the CDR3 reads CAWTPGGYGYTF. CDR3 coding DNA: TGTGCCTGGACCCCAGGGGGCTATGGCTACACCTTC. Using reference TRBV30 and TRBJ1-2 for the parts outside the CDR3, the full variable domain is SQTIHQWPATLVQPVGSPLSLECTVEGTSNPNLYWYRQAAGRGLQLLFYSVGIGQISSEVPQNLSASRPQDRQFILSSKKLLLSDSGFYLCAWTPGGYGYTFGSGTRLTVV.